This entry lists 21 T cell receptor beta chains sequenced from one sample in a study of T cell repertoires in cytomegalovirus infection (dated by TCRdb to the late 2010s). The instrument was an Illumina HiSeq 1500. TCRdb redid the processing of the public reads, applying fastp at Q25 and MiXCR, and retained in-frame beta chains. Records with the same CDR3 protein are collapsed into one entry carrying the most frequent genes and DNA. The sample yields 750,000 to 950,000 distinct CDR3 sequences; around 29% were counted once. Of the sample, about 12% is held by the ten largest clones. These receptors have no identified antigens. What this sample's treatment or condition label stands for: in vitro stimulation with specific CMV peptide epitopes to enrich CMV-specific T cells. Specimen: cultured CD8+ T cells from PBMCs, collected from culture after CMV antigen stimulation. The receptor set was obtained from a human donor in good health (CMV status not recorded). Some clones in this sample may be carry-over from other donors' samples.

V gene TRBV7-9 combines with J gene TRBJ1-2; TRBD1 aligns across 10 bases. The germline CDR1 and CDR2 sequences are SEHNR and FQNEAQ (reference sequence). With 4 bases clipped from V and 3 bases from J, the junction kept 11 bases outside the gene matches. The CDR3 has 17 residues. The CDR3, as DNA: TGTGCCAGCAGCTCAAGTCCCGGGACAGGGGTAGACTATGGCTACACCTTC. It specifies CASSSSPGTGVDYGYTF.

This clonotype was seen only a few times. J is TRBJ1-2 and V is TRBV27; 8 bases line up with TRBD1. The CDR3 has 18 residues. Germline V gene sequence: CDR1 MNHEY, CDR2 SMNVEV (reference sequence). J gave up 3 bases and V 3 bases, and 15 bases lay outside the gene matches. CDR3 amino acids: CASSFILVTGVPDYGYTF. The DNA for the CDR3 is TGTGCCAGCAGTTTCATTCTCGTGACAGGGGTTCCTGACTATGGCTACACCTTC.

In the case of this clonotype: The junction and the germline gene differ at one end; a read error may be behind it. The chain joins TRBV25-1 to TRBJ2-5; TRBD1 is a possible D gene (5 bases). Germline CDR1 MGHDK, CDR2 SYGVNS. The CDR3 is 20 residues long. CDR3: CARSANVDFRVQGEQETQYF. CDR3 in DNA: TGTGCCAGGAGTGCGAACGTTGATTTCAGGGTTCAAGGGGAACAAGAGACCCAGTACTTC.

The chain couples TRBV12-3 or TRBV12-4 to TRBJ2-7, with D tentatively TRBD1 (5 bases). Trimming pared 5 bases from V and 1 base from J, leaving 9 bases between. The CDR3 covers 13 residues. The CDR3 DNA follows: TGTGCCAGCAGTCCCAGGGCTTCCTACGAGCAGTACGTC. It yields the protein CASSPRASYEQYV.

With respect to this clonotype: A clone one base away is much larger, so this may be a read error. As DNA, the CDR3 is TGTGCCAGCAGCTCCTCAGGTGGGGGGCTGGGCACTGAAGCTTTCTTT. Protein: CASSSSGGGLGTEAFF. This chain connects TRBV7-6 to TRBJ1-1; maybe TRBD1 (6 bases). The germline gives CDR1 SGHVS, CDR2 FNYEAQ. The CDR3 covers 16 residues. Trimming shortened V by 4 bases and J by 4 bases, and 19 bases separated the two germline ends.

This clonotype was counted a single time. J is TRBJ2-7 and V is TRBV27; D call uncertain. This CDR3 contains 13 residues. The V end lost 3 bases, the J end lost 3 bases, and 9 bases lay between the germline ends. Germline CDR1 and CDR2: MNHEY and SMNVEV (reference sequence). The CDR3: CASSLLGNYEQYF. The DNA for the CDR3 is TGTGCCAGCAGTTTGCTGGGAAACTACGAGCAGTACTTC.

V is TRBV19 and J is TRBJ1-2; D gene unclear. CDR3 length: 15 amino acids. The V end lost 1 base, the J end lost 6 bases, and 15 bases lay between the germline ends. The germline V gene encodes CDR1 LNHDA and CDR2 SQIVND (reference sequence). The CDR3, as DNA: TGTGCCAGTAGTATAGCCTACGGGTCAGGCGATGGCTACACCTTC. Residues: CASSIAYGSGDGYTF.

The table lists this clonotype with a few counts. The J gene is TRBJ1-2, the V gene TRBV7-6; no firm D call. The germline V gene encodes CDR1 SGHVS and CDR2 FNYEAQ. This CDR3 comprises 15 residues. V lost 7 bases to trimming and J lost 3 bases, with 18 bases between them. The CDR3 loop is CASTSSGSPYYGYTF. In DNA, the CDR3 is TGTGCCAGCACCTCGAGTGGGTCCCCGTACTATGGCTACACCTTC.

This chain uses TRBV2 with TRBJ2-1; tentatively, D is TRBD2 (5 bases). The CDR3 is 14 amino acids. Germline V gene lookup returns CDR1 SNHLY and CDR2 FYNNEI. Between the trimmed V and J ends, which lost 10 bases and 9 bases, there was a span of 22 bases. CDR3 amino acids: CATEEAPLVSEQFF. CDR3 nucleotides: TGTGCCACAGAGGAGGCTCCCCTCGTTAGTGAGCAGTTCTTC.

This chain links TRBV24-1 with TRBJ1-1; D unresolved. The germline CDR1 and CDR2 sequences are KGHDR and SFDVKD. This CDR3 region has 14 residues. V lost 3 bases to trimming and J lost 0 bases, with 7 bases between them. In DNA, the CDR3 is TGTGCCACCAGTGATGACGGAATGAACACTGAAGCTTTCTTT. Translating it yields CATSDDGMNTEAFF.

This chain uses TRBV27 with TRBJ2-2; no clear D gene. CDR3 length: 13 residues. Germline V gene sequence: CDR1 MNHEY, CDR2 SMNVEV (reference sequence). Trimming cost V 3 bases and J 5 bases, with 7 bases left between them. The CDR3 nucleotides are TGTGCCAGCAGTTTGGTTAGGACCGGGGAGCTGTTTTTT. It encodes CASSLVRTGELFF.

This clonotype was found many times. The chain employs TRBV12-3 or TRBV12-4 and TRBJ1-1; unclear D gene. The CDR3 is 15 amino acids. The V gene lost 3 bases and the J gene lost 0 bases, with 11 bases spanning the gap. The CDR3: CASSFEGGVNTEAFF. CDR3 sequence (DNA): TGTGCCAGCAGTTTTGAGGGAGGAGTGAACACTGAAGCTTTCTTT.

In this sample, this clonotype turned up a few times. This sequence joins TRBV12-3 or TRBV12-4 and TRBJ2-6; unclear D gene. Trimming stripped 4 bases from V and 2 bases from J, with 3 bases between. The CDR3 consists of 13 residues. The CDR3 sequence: CASSWTGANVLTF. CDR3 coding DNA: TGTGCCAGCAGTTGGACTGGGGCCAACGTCCTGACTTTC.

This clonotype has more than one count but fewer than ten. The CDR3 region is CASSLDHPDRAQSSYNSPLHF. CDR3 DNA sequence: TGTGCCAGCAGCTTAGATCACCCGGACAGGGCACAGAGCTCCTATAATTCACCCCTCCACTTT. The chain joins TRBV11-2 to TRBJ1-6; TRBD1 matches 8 bases. The germline CDR1 and CDR2 sequences are SGHAT and FQNNGV. The CDR3 is 21 residues long. V shed 0 bases and J 0 bases; nucleotides not matched to a gene: 13.

The CDR3 here is CASSDWDRVYEQYF. The CDR3 bases are TGTGCCAGCAGTGACTGGGACAGGGTCTACGAGCAGTACTTC. The chain employs TRBV6-4 and TRBJ2-7; 9 bases agree with TRBD1. The junction had 1 base not matched to a gene; V was cut back by 1 base and J by 3 bases. CDR1 is MRHNA, CDR2 SNTAGT, per germline. The CDR3 has 14 residues.

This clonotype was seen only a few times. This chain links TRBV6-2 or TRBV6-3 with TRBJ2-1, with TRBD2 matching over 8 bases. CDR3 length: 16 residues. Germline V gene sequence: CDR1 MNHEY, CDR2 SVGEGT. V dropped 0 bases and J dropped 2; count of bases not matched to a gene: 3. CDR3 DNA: TGTGCCAGCAGTTACTCGATTAGCGGGGCCTACAATGAGCAGTTCTTC. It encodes CASSYSISGAYNEQFF.

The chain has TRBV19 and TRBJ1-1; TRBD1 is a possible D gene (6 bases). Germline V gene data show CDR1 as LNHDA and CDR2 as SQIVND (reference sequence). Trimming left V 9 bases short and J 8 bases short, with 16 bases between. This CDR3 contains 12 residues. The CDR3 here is CASAGTPAEAFF. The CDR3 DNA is TGTGCCAGCGCAGGGACACCGGCGGAAGCTTTCTTT.

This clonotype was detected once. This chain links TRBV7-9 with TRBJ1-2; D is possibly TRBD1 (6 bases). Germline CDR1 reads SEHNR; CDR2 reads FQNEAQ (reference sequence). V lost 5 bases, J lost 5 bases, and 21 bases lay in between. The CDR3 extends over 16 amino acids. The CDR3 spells CASSPVGQMSWYGYTF. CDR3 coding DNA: TGTGCCAGCAGCCCGGTAGGACAGATGTCCTGGTATGGCTACACCTTC.

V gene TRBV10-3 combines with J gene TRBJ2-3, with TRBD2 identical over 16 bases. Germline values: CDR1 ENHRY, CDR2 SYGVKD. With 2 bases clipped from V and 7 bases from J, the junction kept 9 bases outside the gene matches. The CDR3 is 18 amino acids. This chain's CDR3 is CAISELGTSGGEAYTQYF. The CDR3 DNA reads TGTGCCATCAGTGAGCTCGGGACTAGCGGGGGGGAGGCGTATACGCAGTATTTT.

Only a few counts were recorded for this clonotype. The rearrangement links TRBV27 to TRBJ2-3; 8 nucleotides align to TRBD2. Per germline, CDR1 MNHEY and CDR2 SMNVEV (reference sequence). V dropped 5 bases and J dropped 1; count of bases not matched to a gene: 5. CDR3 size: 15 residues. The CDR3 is CASSLASGRTDTQYF. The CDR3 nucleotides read TGTGCCAGCAGTCTTGCTAGCGGGCGCACAGATACGCAGTATTTT.

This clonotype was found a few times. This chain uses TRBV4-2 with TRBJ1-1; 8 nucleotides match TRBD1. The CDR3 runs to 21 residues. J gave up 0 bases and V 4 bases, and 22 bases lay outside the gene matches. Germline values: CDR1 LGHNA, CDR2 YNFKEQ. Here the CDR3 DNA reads TGTGCCAGCAGCCGTTATCTGCGAATTCCCGGACAGGGAGGGATGAACACTGAAGCTTTCTTT. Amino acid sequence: CASSRYLRIPGQGGMNTEAFF.